The text below deals with one T cell receptor (beta chain). This clonotype was counted only a few times. There is no known antigen for this receptor. Per-base qualities were not stored, and no clone one base away is much larger. At the junction V is shortened by 3 bases and J by 6 bases; bases outside the gene matches: 12. The CDR3 numbers 16 residues from cysteine through phenylalanine. Left in the record is the CDR3 DNA by itself, 48 bases read in frame from the first base. The germline V gene (reference sequence) specifies DFQATT as CDR1 and SNEGSKA as CDR2. This specimen belongs to a study of blood T cells in healthy people across ages (dated by TCRdb to the mid-2010s). Notes on the research overall: In model experiments, template switching captured roughly one uniquely barcoded TCR beta cDNA molecule for every two T cells. Using deep sequencing normalized with unique cDNA molecular identifiers, the study measured how TCR beta repertoire diversity changes with age. The donors were split into four age groups: young (average 16 years), middle-aged (39), aged (approximately 59) and long-lived (under 85). For two donors (one aged 18 to 29 and one aged 80 or older), the study analyzed two additional independent replicas of 1 million unique cDNA reads from the same blood draw.

The method behind the library was 5' RACE. The instrument given in TCRdb is Illumina HiSeq 2500. The second PCR ran for roughly 7 to 11 cycles and used a J-beta primer mix along with a sample-barcoded 5' primer. A unique molecular identifier was introduced onto each TCR beta cDNA molecule by a template-switch 5' adaptor carrying 12 random nucleotides. At least 2.5 million CDR3-containing paired-end reads were obtained from each sample. First-strand cDNA was synthesized from all RNA with the Mint cDNA synthesis kit, primed by a TRBC-specific oligonucleotide. After uracil-DNA glycosylase treatment, a first 18-cycle PCR used universal primers M1SS and BC2_uni_R on all cDNA. The authors' pipeline ran thus. Each sample was normalized by randomly selecting 1 million high-quality reads, each carrying a distinct molecular identifier. Reads sharing molecular identifiers were discarded rather than binned into consensus sequences. MiTCR, set to a Q25 quality threshold and the strictest error-elimination algorithm, was used for CDR3 identification, clonotype clustering and error correction. A nonparametric unseen species model with Euler transformation was used to estimate lower-bound total TCR beta diversity. TCRdb took the public reads, trimmed them with fastp at Q25, ran MiXCR for clone calling and kept in-frame beta chains. Under each unique CDR3 protein, matching rows form one entry showing the most common genes and DNA. These V and J calls originate from TCRdb's pipeline instead of the authors' own analysis. The sample table shows about 780,000 distinct CDR3 sequences, and roughly 25% are seen once. The leading ten clones occupy around 2.9% of the sample.

Donors were 35 to 40 systemically healthy Caucasian individuals from Russia aged about 6 to 100 years. Ten milliliters of peripheral blood were collected from each donor into EDTA-treated Vacutainer tubes. PBMCs were isolated by Ficoll-Paque density-gradient centrifugation, with at least 6 million obtained per sample. Total RNA was extracted from PBMCs with Trizol reagent, with at least 6 micrograms obtained per sample. The percentages of naive CD45RAhigh/CD27high T cells were determined by flow cytometry on a PBMC aliquot from every donor. What the authors observed across the whole study: Observed TCR beta diversity per million T cells fell roughly linearly with age, and a significant reduction was already apparent by age roughly 40. Because the CMV infection status of the donors was unknown, age-related changes in expanded clonotypes may potentially have been confounded. Conclusive comparison of naive and antigen-experienced compartments was prevented by the profiling of bulk unsorted PBMCs. Compared with the aged group, the long-lived group had more naive CD4+ T cells, fewer expanded clones and increased TCR diversity, a pattern suggesting age selection. The percentage of naive T cells measured by flow cytometry correlated strongly with observed TCR beta diversity. Estimates of total diversity based on one million sequenced T cells were considered lower bounds and underestimates.

Another study also made use of these data, one on T cells of mothers and their children. From that second study: Nine systemically healthy Caucasian individuals, comprising three mothers and their six children, were included as donors. cDNA synthesis used all of the extracted RNA, with roughly 1.6 ug of RNA in each 15 ul reaction. In the second PCR, the M1S primer added sample barcodes and 2-4 random nucleotides. Each mother yielded over 9.5 million TCR beta CDR3 reads and each child 3 million to 3.5 million reads. In both related and unrelated pairs, thymic selection shapes the output of TCR recombination in a similar way, with inherited differences having only a minor effect. Normalized repertoire overlap was always found to be slightly, but never significantly, higher in related mother-child pairs than in unrelated mother-child pairs. Persistent microchimeric T cell clones were not detected, at a sensitivity of about 100 clones per million clonotypes. To look for features that set related mother-child pairs apart from unrelated individuals, the researchers ran deep NGS to compare the TCR beta repertoires of mothers and children. Mothers averaged around 43 +/- 4 years of age and children averaged approximately 11 +/- 4 years. After adapter ligation with NEBNext reagents, the libraries were sequenced on Illumina HiSeq 2000 with 100+100 nt paired-end reads. To prevent cross-contamination, the mother and child libraries were prepared one month apart and sequenced in separate runs. Each donor had between about 500,000 and 2,100,000 distinct TCR beta clonotypes identified. Naive TCR beta clonotypes were estimated from low-frequency clonotypes matched to each donor's FACS-determined naive share, without sorting.

Sequenced: blood. The clonotype originates from a boy younger than 18 in good health. Rearrangement joined TRBV20-1 to TRBJ1-2; TRBD1 fits 11 bases in the junction. The DNA reads as follows: TGCAGTGCTAGCCCTACTCAGGACAGGGGGCACGATGGCTACACCTTC. It encodes CSASPTQDRGHDGYTF.